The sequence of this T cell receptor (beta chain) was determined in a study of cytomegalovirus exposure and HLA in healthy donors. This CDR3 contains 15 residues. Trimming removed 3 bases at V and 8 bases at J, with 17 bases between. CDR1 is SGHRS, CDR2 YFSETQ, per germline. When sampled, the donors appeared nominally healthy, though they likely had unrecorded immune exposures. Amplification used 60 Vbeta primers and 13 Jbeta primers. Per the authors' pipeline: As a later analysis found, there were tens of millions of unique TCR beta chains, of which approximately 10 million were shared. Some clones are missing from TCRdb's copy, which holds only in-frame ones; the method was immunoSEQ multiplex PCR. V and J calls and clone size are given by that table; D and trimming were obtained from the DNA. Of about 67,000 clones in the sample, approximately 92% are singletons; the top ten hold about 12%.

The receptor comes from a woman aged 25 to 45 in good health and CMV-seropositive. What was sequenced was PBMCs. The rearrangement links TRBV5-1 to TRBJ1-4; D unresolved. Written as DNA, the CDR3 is TGCGCCAGCAGCTGGGCATCGGGCGCGGGGGAAAAACTGTTTTTT. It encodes CASSWASGAGEKLFF.